This TCR beta chain was identified in a study of shared clonotypes between healthy human individuals. V lost 3 bases to trimming and J lost 1 base; unmatched junction nucleotides: 4. Germline loops: CDR1 SGHKS, CDR2 YYEKEE (reference sequence). There are 16 residues in the CDR3. The assay was immunoSEQ multiplex PCR, and TCRdb's table has in-frame clones only and misses some. The data show some 500,000 clones, 60% to 80% seen once. The receptor was isolated from a woman in her forties in good health. Some clones in this sample may be carry-over from other donors' samples. The chain links TRBV5-5 to TRBJ2-2, with 9 bases lining up with TRBD2. Sequencing was done on a sample of PBMCs. The CDR3 reads CASSYLAGKNTGELFF. The CDR3 nucleotides read TGTGCCAGCAGCTACCTAGCGGGAAAGAACACCGGGGAGCTGTTTTTT.